Listed here is a single T cell receptor (beta chain). Its antigen is not known. Use of 60 Vbeta and 13 Jbeta primers characterized the PCR. Data came from immunoSEQ multiplex PCR; TCRdb stores just in-frame clones and leaves some out. Of about 120,000 clones detected, around three quarters appear once; the ten largest clones hold approximately 5%. This entry is derived from a study of cytomegalovirus exposure and HLA in healthy donors. Study findings and constraints: CMV serostatus was the sole immune exposure data available. In a later analysis, a missense DCLRE1C variant was linked to TCR beta V- and J-gene trimming.

Germline assignment: CDR1 LGHNA and CDR2 YSLEER. The CDR3 sequence is 15 residues long. V trimming: 0 bases; J trimming: 5 bases; junction bases outside the gene matches: 4. The donors gave bone marrow, and they were healthy. Material for sequencing was PBMCs. The chain has TRBV4-3 and TRBJ2-1; 7 bases are shared with TRBD2. This clonotype was obtained from a man between 50 and 59 years old in good health and CMV-seropositive. In nucleotides, the CDR3 is TGCGCCAGCAGCCAAGATGGCGGGAGTAACAATGAGCAGTTCTTC. Amino acids: CASSQDGGSNNEQFF.